This T cell receptor (beta chain) was retrieved from a study of shared clonotypes between healthy human individuals. Splitting the CD4+ cells yielded a CD45RA+ naive subset and a CD45RA-negative memory subset. Overall study findings and caveats: The represented genetic and exposure-history diversity was limited by the small number of donors.

The data were produced by immunoSEQ multiplex PCR, yet TCRdb's version contains in-frame clones alone and is incomplete. In the table there are about 610,000 clones, around 97% of which are singletons. Notes on this clone: What it binds is unknown.

The sample taken for sequencing was naive CD4+ T cells sorted from blood. The subset: CD45RA+ positively selected. The receptor was isolated from a woman aged 25 to 39 in good health.

CDR3 sequence (DNA): TGTGCCAGCAGTTACTCGATCAGCACAGATACGCAGTATTTT. Translation gives CASSYSISTDTQYF. The J gene is TRBJ2-3, the V gene TRBV6-5; D is unclear. CDR3 length: 14 residues. The V gene lost 0 bases and the J gene lost 0 bases, with 4 bases spanning the gap. Germline-derived CDR1 and CDR2 are MNHEY and SVGAGI.